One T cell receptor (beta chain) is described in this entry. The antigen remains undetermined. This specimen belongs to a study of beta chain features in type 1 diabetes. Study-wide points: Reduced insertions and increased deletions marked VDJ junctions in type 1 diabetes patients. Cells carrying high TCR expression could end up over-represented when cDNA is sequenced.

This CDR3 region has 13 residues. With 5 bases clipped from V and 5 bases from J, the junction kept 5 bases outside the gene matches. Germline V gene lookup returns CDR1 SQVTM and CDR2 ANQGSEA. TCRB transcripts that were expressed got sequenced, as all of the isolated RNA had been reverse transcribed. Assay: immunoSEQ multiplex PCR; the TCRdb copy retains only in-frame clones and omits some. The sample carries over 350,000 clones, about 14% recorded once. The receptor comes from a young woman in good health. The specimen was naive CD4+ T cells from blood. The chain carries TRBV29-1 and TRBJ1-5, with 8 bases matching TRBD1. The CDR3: CSVSTGGDQPQHF. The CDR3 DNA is TGCAGCGTTTCCACAGGGGGGGATCAGCCCCAGCATTTT. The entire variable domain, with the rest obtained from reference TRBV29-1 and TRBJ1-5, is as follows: SAVISQKPSRDICQRGTSLTIQCQVDSQVTMMFWYRQQPGQSLTLIATANQGSEATYESGFVIDKFPISRPNLTFSTLTVSNMSPEDSSIYLCSVSTGGDQPQHFGDGTRLSIL.